This T cell receptor (beta chain) derives from a study of T cell repertoires in cytomegalovirus infection. Looking at the study overall: Selection of CMV epitopes for the study included recently identified HLA-C-restricted and well-studied HLA-B-restricted ones. In public TCR beta signatures, there were indications of both CMV infection and matching HLA type. Study-level findings and limits: HLA-C-restricted CMV clonotypes gave the most frequent clonotype in two of eight donors. Summed public TCR beta family frequency identified CMV carriers bearing the relevant HLA.

TCRdb re-called the reads with MiXCR, one entry per CDR3 protein. The sample includes approximately 910,000 distinct CDR3 sequences, around a third seen only once; the top ten take roughly an eighth. The CDR3 runs to 18 residues. Germline V gene sequence: CDR1 LNHDA, CDR2 SQIVND (reference sequence). V shed 5 bases and J 0 bases; nucleotides not matched to a gene: 10. This clonotype was observed a handful of times. What it binds is not known. The sequence was collected from a human donor in good health (CMV status not recorded). Some clones in this sample may be carry-over from other donors' samples. The chain uses TRBV19 and TRBJ2-7, with 13 positions matching TRBD2. The sequenced sample was cultured CD8+ T cells from PBMCs, obtained from culture after CMV antigen stimulation. CDR3 residues: CASSARLAGGRSSYEQYF. The CDR3, as DNA: TGTGCCAGTAGTGCCAGACTAGCGGGGGGCCGGAGCTCCTACGAGCAGTACTTC.